These 15 T cell receptor beta chains originate from one sample sequenced in a study of spatial heterogeneity in lung cancer. Using its own MiXCR run on the 5' RACE reads, TCRdb lists one record per CDR3 protein. The sample has some 120,000 distinct CDR3 sequences; roughly an eighth are singletons. This sample's time point: blood at routine non-recurrence follow-up after resection. Unsorted samples of tumor, nontumor lung or frozen PBMC had their whole RNA sequenced. The specimen was PBMCs, collected at follow-up. Source of these receptors: a male donor with early-stage non-small cell lung cancer.

The table lists this clonotype with a few counts. The CDR3 protein is CASSPHSGGGQETQYF. CDR3 nucleotide sequence: TGCGCCAGCAGCCCCCATAGCGGGGGGGGCCAAGAGACCCAGTACTTC. The chain combines TRBV5-1 with TRBJ2-5; 11 bases line up with TRBD2. Per the germline V gene, CDR1 is SGHRS and CDR2 is YFSETQ. The V gene end was trimmed by 4 bases and the J gene end by 1 base; junction bases not matched to a gene: 6. This CDR3 region has 16 residues.

This clonotype was counted only a few times. The CDR3 coding sequence is TGTGCCAGCAGTTCGATCCTACAGAGCCCCGGGACTAGATACAATGAGCAGTTCTTC. Its translation: CASSSILQSPGTRYNEQFF. The chain couples TRBV27 to TRBJ2-1, with TRBD2 identical over 8 bases. With 4 bases clipped from V and 4 bases from J, the junction kept 18 bases outside the gene matches. Germline CDR1 reads MNHEY; CDR2 reads SMNVEV (reference sequence). The CDR3 has 19 residues.

In this sample, this clonotype turned up a few times. The rearrangement joins TRBV27 to TRBJ1-5; TRBD1 matches at 9 bases. This CDR3 has 14 amino acids. The junction had 2 bases not matched to a gene; V was cut back by 5 bases and J by 3 bases. In germline, CDR1 is MNHEY, CDR2 SMNVEV (reference sequence). Here the CDR3 reads CASSIQGANQPQHF. The CDR3, as DNA: TGTGCCAGCAGTATACAGGGGGCCAATCAGCCCCAGCATTTT.

This clonotype has ten or more counts. The chain couples TRBV7-2 to TRBJ2-3; 8 positions agree with TRBD2. The trim removed 3 bases at V and 2 bases at J, leaving 1 base unmatched. The CDR3 extends over 14 amino acids. Germline V CDR1 and CDR2: SGHTA, FQGNSA. CDR3 DNA: TGTGCCAGCAGCTTTAGCGGGACCACAGATACGCAGTATTTT. Its translation: CASSFSGTTDTQYF. Full variable domain (rest looked up from reference TRBV7-2 and TRBJ2-3): GAGVSQSPSNKVTEKGKDVELRCDPISGHTALYWYRQSLGQGLEFLIYFQGNSAPDKSGLPSDRFSAERTGGSVSTLTIQRTQQEDSAVYLCASSFSGTTDTQYFGPGTRLTVL.

The sample holds a few counts of this clonotype. This rearrangement joins TRBV2 to TRBJ2-4; perhaps D is TRBD1 or TRBD2 (5 bases each). Germline CDR1 and CDR2: SNHLY and FYNNEI. V lost 7 bases and J 6 bases, leaving 7 bases between the germline ends. CDR3 length: 11 residues. CDR3 coding DNA: TGTGCCAGCATGAGGGGAAACATTCAGTACTTC. Its translation: CASMRGNIQYF.

This clonotype was detected ten times or more. The rearrangement links TRBV5-1 to TRBJ1-1; maybe TRBD1 (6 bases). V lost 0 bases to trimming and J lost 3 bases, with 9 bases between them. The V gene's germline CDR1 is SGHRS and CDR2 YFSETQ. The CDR3 spans 14 residues. The CDR3 DNA sequence: TGCGCCAGCAGCTTGGCGGACAGATACACTGAAGCTTTCTTT. This sequence encodes CASSLADRYTEAFF.

This rearrangement joins TRBV3-1 to TRBJ1-1; TRBD1 is a possible D gene (5 bases). Germline assignment: CDR1 LGHDT and CDR2 YNNKEL (reference sequence). Deletions cut 2 bases from V and 1 base from J, with 8 bases between. CDR3 size: 14 residues. This CDR3 is CASSQITGNTEAFF. The CDR3 region has the DNA TGTGCCAGCAGCCAAATAACAGGGAACACTGAAGCTTTCTTT.

This clonotype was seen ten or more times. The chain combines TRBV5-1 with TRBJ1-1, with a possible D match to TRBD1 (6 bases). CDR1 and CDR2 from the germline V gene are SGHRS and YFSETQ. V was clipped by 4 bases and J by 4 bases, with 17 bases between them. The CDR3 runs 15 residues. CDR3: CASSPQGWGTTEAFF. The CDR3 coding sequence is TGCGCCAGCAGCCCACAGGGATGGGGGACCACTGAAGCTTTCTTT.

This clonotype was detected ten times or more. The rearrangement joins TRBV3-1 to TRBJ2-4, with a weak D call TRBD1 (6 bases). This CDR3 spans 15 amino acids. Germline V gene data show CDR1 as LGHDT and CDR2 as YNNKEL (reference sequence). Between the trimmed V and J ends, which lost 4 bases and 9 bases, there was a span of 19 bases. The CDR3, as DNA: TGTGCCAGCAGCCGACTTACAGGGATAAAGAGCATTCAGTACTTC. Protein: CASSRLTGIKSIQYF.

J is TRBJ2-7 and V is TRBV7-8, with D maybe TRBD2 (7 bases). The germline V gene has CDR1 SGHVS and CDR2 FQNEAQ. V was trimmed by 5 bases and J by 1 base, leaving 15 bases between them. CDR3 length: 15 amino acids. The DNA of the CDR3 is TGTGCCAGCAGCCCGCGGGGAGGGGGGTCCTACGAGCAGTACTTC. It yields the protein CASSPRGGGSYEQYF.

This clonotype came up many times. The V call is TRBV12-3 or TRBV12-4, the J call TRBJ1-1; D not certain. This CDR3 has 13 amino acids. Trimming removed 5 bases at V and 2 bases at J, with 9 bases between. The CDR3 DNA reads as TGTGCCAGCAGTCCCCGGGGTAACACTGAAGCTTTCTTT. Translated, it gives CASSPRGNTEAFF.

This clonotype was observed at least ten times. V usage is TRBV6-2 or TRBV6-3 and J usage is TRBJ1-1, with D uncertain. The CDR3 has 11 amino acids. The V gene lost 7 bases and the J gene lost 7 bases, with 10 bases spanning the gap. Per the germline V gene, CDR1 is MNHEY and CDR2 is SVGEGT. CDR3: CASTHGLEAFF. Here the CDR3 DNA reads TGTGCCAGCACTCACGGCCTTGAAGCTTTCTTT.

This clonotype occurred a few times. The J gene is TRBJ1-1, the V gene TRBV3-1; D not resolved. The CDR3 extends over 15 amino acids. Per germline, CDR1 LGHDT and CDR2 YNNKEL (reference sequence). With 1 base removed from V and 4 bases from J, the gap between germline ends came to 13 bases. The CDR3 DNA reads TGTGCCAGCAGCCAAGGCAGGCCCTCAGGCACTGAAGCTTTCTTT. This codes for CASSQGRPSGTEAFF.

This clonotype showed up just a few times. CDR3 coding DNA: TGTGCCAGCAGTTCTGGACAGGGAAGCCAGCCCCAGCATTTT. Translating it yields CASSSGQGSQPQHF. The J gene is TRBJ1-5, the V gene TRBV12-3 or TRBV12-4, with TRBD1 identical over 8 bases. The junction had 6 bases not matched to a gene; V was cut back by 4 bases and J by 7 bases. The CDR3 has 14 residues.

This clonotype was detected a few times. V and J are TRBV28 and TRBJ1-2; tentatively, D is TRBD1 (5 bases). CDR1 and CDR2 (germline): MDHEN, SYDVKM. The germline V and J ends were trimmed by 6 bases and 7 bases, with 12 bases remaining between them. The CDR3 is 12 amino acids. This CDR3 reads CASREGGTGYTF. As DNA, the CDR3 is TGTGCCAGCAGGGAAGGAGGGACTGGCTACACCTTC.